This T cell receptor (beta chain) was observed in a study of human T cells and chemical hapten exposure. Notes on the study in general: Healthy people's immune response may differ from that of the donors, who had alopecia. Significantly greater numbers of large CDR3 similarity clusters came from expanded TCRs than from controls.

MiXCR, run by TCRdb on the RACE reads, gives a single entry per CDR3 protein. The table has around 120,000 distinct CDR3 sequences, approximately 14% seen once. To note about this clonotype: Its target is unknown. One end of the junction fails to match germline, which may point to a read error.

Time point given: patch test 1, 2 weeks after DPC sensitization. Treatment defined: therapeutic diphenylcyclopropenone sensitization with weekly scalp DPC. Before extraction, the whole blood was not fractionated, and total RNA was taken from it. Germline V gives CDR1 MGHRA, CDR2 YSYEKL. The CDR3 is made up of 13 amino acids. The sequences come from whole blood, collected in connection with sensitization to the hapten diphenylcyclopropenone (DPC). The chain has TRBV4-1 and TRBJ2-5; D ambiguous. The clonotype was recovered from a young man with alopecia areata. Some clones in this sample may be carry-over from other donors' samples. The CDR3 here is CASGQVGYETQYF. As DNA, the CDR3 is TGCGCCAGCGGCCAAGTCGGTTATGAGACCCAGTACTTC.